Included here is one T cell receptor beta chain sequence, with context. What it binds is unknown. This CDR3 comprises 12 residues. The ends were cut back, 5 bases at V and 11 bases at J, with 15 bases in the middle. Germline CDR1 is PRHDT and CDR2 is FYEKMQ (reference sequence). This entry belongs to a study of cytomegalovirus exposure and HLA in healthy donors. In the study overall: Of all 400 or so donors who were genotyped, roughly 83% belonged to the Caucasian-associated ancestry cluster.

Healthy people donating bone marrow made up the donors. Study-level findings and limits: Many donors carried some public TCRs, although rarity characterized most TCR sequences.

The PCR employed 60 Vbeta primers together with 13 Jbeta primers. The method was immunoSEQ multiplex PCR; TCRdb's version includes in-frame clones alone and lacks a portion of them. The table records some 150,000 clones, approximately 70% of them present only once. The J gene is TRBJ2-5, the V gene TRBV13; the D gene is possibly TRBD1 (6 bases). Sequenced material: PBMCs. This TCR was recovered from a human donor in good health. CDR3 DNA: TGTGCCAGCAGCACTAACAGGGACCAGCAGTACTTC. Its protein is CASSTNRDQQYF.